This T cell receptor beta chain was recorded in a study of cytomegalovirus exposure and HLA in healthy donors. Study summary: There were 90 million to 140 million unique TCR beta sequences, drawn from some 180 million T cells, in an earlier analysis.

After removal of 1 base from V and 3 bases from J, the junction contained 3 bases not matched to a gene. Germline CDR1 is SGHTA and CDR2 is FQGNSA. The CDR3 extends over 16 amino acids. Remarks on this clone: Its antigen remains unidentified.

Study conclusions and caveats: For presence/absence analyses, sequencing depth was assumed to be roughly uniform across donors. Researchers had no immune exposure information except CMV serostatus available.

PCR involved 60 Vbeta and 13 Jbeta primers. Generated by immunoSEQ multiplex PCR, the TCRdb table keeps only in-frame clones and is missing some. The sample has about 160,000 clones; just over 75% are singletons. All the people who gave samples were healthy bone marrow donors. This TCR came from a middle-aged man in good health and CMV-seronegative. Material: PBMCs. The chain has TRBV7-2 and TRBJ2-2; TRBD2 matches 9 bases. The CDR3 nucleotides are TGTGCCAGCAGCTTAGGAGCGGGAGGATACACCGGGGAGCTGTTTTTT. It yields the protein CASSLGAGGYTGELFF.